The 15 T cell receptor beta chains below come from one sample, sequenced in a study of T cell repertoires in cytomegalovirus infection. Each CDR3 protein gets one entry after TCRdb re-called the reads with MiXCR. The sample carries under 850,000 distinct CDR3 sequences, 33% recorded once. These receptors have no identified antigens. The sequences come from cultured PBMCs, collected from culture after CMV antigen stimulation. Receptors originate from a human donor in good health (CMV status not recorded). Some clones in this sample may be carry-over from other donors' samples.

This clonotype was counted at least ten times. The J gene is TRBJ2-5, the V gene TRBV7-2, with 7 bases fitting TRBD2. The CDR3 consists of 15 residues. The germline CDR1 and CDR2 sequences are SGHTA and FQGNSA. J was trimmed by 5 bases and V by 0 bases; bases with no gene match: 6. The DNA for the CDR3 is TGTGCCAGCAGCTTAGCGACAGCCGGGAGGGAGACCCAGTACTTC. Translating it yields CASSLATAGRETQYF.

This clonotype was detected a few times. The gene calls are TRBV20-1 and TRBJ2-3; D possibly corresponds to TRBD2 (5 bases). Germline V gene lookup returns CDR1 DFQATT and CDR2 SNEGSKA (reference sequence). CDR3 length: 14 amino acids. V lost 5 bases and J lost 2, with 14 bases in between. In DNA form, the CDR3 reads TGCAGTGCTCCCCGGGGTTTTCCCACAGATACGCAGTATTTT. It specifies CSAPRGFPTDTQYF.

The sample holds a few counts of this clonotype. The chain combines TRBV7-2 with TRBJ2-7, with TRBD1 matching 7 bases. V shed 5 bases, J shed 4 bases, and the junction held 8 bases outside the gene matches. Germline V gene lookup returns CDR1 SGHTA and CDR2 FQGNSA. CDR3 length: 14 amino acids. The CDR3 DNA reads as TGTGCCAGCAGCACCCGGGACAGACTATACGAGCAGTACTTC. This gives the protein CASSTRDRLYEQYF.

This clonotype was recorded at least ten times. This chain connects TRBV6-5 to TRBJ2-6, with D possibly being TRBD1 (5 bases). V was shortened by 2 bases and J by 0 bases, with 5 bases between the two germline ends. The germline CDR1 and CDR2 sequences are MNHEY and SVGAGI. This CDR3 has 15 residues. Written as DNA, the CDR3 is TGTGCCAGCAGTTACCAGGGCTCTGGGGCCAACGTCCTGACTTTC. Its protein product is CASSYQGSGANVLTF.

This clonotype was detected only a few times. The chain combines TRBV7-6 with TRBJ2-7, with TRBD1 identical over 8 bases. Germline CDR1 SGHVS, CDR2 FNYEAQ. V lost 6 bases to trimming and J lost 10 bases; unmatched junction nucleotides: 8. This CDR3 has 12 residues. CDR3 loop: CASRGQASLQYF. In DNA form, the CDR3 reads TGTGCCAGCAGGGGACAGGCATCCTTACAGTACTTC.

This clonotype was recorded a few times. The rearrangement uses TRBV29-1 and TRBJ2-1; no definite D call. Germline-derived CDR1 and CDR2 are SQVTM and ANQGSEA. This CDR3 spans 10 amino acids. Trimming pared 4 bases from V and 6 bases from J, leaving 4 bases between. In DNA form, the CDR3 reads TGCAGCGTTGTTATCAATGAGCAGTTCTTC. Protein sequence: CSVVINEQFF.

V is TRBV12-3 or TRBV12-4 and J is TRBJ2-1, with D perhaps TRBD2 (6 bases). V was cut by 7 bases and J by 4 bases, with 17 bases left in between. The CDR3 is 15 amino acids. In DNA, the CDR3 is TGTGCCAGCACTCGGGCAGCGGGCCTATACAATGAGCAGTTCTTC. Its protein product is CASTRAAGLYNEQFF.

V usage is TRBV4-1 and J usage is TRBJ1-3, with TRBD1 as a possible D gene (6 bases). V lost 1 base and J lost 4, with 14 bases in between. Germline V gene lookup returns CDR1 MGHRA and CDR2 YSYEKL. The CDR3 totals 16 residues. In DNA form, the CDR3 reads TGCGCCAGCAGCCAAGGGCGGCAGGGGAGAGGAAACACCATATATTTT. Encoded protein: CASSQGRQGRGNTIYF.

This chain connects TRBV7-2 to TRBJ1-4, with D hard to call. The germline V gene encodes CDR1 SGHTA and CDR2 FQGNSA. With 2 bases removed from V and 8 bases from J, the gap between germline ends came to 12 bases. This CDR3 spans 14 amino acids. CDR3 in DNA: TGTGCCAGCAGCTTACGAGTCCGTGGGGAAAAACTGTTTTTT. Protein: CASSLRVRGEKLFF. The full variable domain, completed using reference TRBV7-2 and TRBJ1-4, is GAGVSQSPSNKVTEKGKDVELRCDPISGHTALYWYRQSLGQGLEFLIYFQGNSAPDKSGLPSDRFSAERTGGSVSTLTIQRTQQEDSAVYLCASSLRVRGEKLFFGSGTQLSVL.

This clonotype occurred many times. This chain joins TRBV7-2 and TRBJ2-1; the match to TRBD2 covers 9 bases. CDR3 length: 17 amino acids. V dropped 3 bases and J dropped 6; count of bases not matched to a gene: 12. Germline CDR1 SGHTA, CDR2 FQGNSA. CDR3 sequence reads: CASSLVSGSFGGNEQFF. Here the CDR3 DNA reads TGTGCCAGCAGCTTGGTTAGCGGGAGCTTCGGGGGCAATGAGCAGTTCTTC.

This clonotype was picked up a small number of times. This sequence joins TRBV4-1 and TRBJ1-2, with a weak D call TRBD1 (5 bases). CDR1 is MGHRA and CDR2 is YSYEKL in the germline V gene. The CDR3 runs to 14 residues. Trimming cost V 0 bases and J 3 bases, with 8 bases left between them. CDR3 sequence (DNA): TGCGCCAGCAGCCAAGAAAGGGGAGACTATGGCTACACCTTC. Translated: CASSQERGDYGYTF.

The chain couples TRBV7-2 to TRBJ2-7; the D gene is possibly TRBD2 (5 bases). Trimming removed 4 bases from V and 7 bases from J, with 20 bases in between. The CDR3 consists of 15 residues. CDR1 is SGHTA, CDR2 FQGNSA, per germline. CDR3 protein: CASSSIIRGHGEQYF. The CDR3 DNA follows: TGTGCCAGCAGCTCAATCATTAGAGGGCACGGGGAGCAGTACTTC.

This clonotype showed up many times. The CDR3 DNA reads TGTGCCAGCAGCTTAAACAGACCTAACACCGGGGAGCTGTTTTTT. It yields the protein CASSLNRPNTGELFF. The chain employs TRBV7-9 and TRBJ2-2; D not certain. Per the germline V gene, CDR1 is SEHNR and CDR2 is FQNEAQ (reference sequence). The CDR3 length is 15 residues. V was trimmed by 2 bases and J by 2 bases, leaving 9 bases between them. The full variable domain, its missing parts supplied by reference TRBV7-9 and TRBJ2-2, is DTGVSQNPRHKITKRGQNVTFRCDPISEHNRLYWYRQTLGQGPEFLTYFQNEAQLEKSRLLSDRFSAERPKGSFSTLEIQRTEQGDSAMYLCASSLNRPNTGELFFGEGSRLTVL.

The table lists this clonotype with many counts. The chain uses TRBV7-2 and TRBJ2-7; 10 bases are shared with TRBD2. The V and J ends lost 2 bases and 2 bases, in that order; junction bases with no gene match: 3. The germline V gene encodes CDR1 SGHTA and CDR2 FQGNSA. CDR3 size: 15 residues. This CDR3 reads CASSLLAGAPYEQYF. CDR3 coding DNA: TGTGCCAGCAGCTTACTAGCGGGGGCTCCCTACGAGCAGTACTTC.

The chain links TRBV6-2 or TRBV6-3 to TRBJ2-3, with D unresolved. V was shortened by 7 bases and J by 2 bases, with 13 bases between the two germline ends. Looked up from germline, CDR1 is MNHEY and CDR2 is SVGEGT. This CDR3 contains 14 residues. CDR3 sequence: CASTRLRNTDTQYF. The DNA of the CDR3 is TGTGCCAGCACCAGACTCCGAAACACAGATACGCAGTATTTT.